These 18 T cell receptor beta chains share one sample of origin, sequenced in a study of blood T cell repertoires in COVID-19 (dated by TCRdb to the early 2020s). Receptor libraries were prepared by the immunoSEQ multiplex PCR assay. Held by TCRdb, this immuneACCESS table contains in-frame sequences only and omits some clones. Under half of the omission traces to an unresolved V gene where checked; the cause of the rest is unknown. This sample has about 180,000 clones in its table, and 87% of those were observed once. Around 1.5% of the sample is in the top ten clones. The sample comprised peripheral blood. The receptor source for this set is a woman between 45 and 60 years old with acute or convalescent COVID-19.

The chain couples TRBV4-1 to TRBJ1-5, with TRBD1 identical over 7 bases. J gave up 0 bases and V 0 bases, and 8 bases lay outside the gene matches. CDR3 length: 18 residues. Germline CDR1 is MGHRA and CDR2 is YSYEKL. CDR3 residues: CASSQDGDSPYSNQPQHF. The CDR3 nucleotides are TGCGCCAGCAGCCAAGATGGGGACAGTCCTTATAGCAATCAGCCCCAGCATTTT.

The chain uses TRBV7-3 and TRBJ2-5; the match to TRBD1 covers 10 bases. With V trimmed by 5 bases and J by 5 bases, 8 bases remained unmatched. This CDR3 is 15 amino acids long. CDR1 is SGHTA and CDR2 is FQGTGA in the germline V gene. This chain's CDR3 is CASSPGTGARETQYF. The CDR3 DNA follows: TGTGCCAGCAGCCCCGGGACAGGGGCCAGGGAGACCCAGTACTTC.

The V gene is TRBV7-9, the J gene TRBJ2-1, with 9 bases lining up with TRBD1. The CDR3 loop spans 15 amino acids. V dropped 3 bases and J dropped 8; count of bases not matched to a gene: 8. Germline V lookup: CDR1 SEHNR, CDR2 FQNEAQ (reference sequence). The CDR3 protein is CASSFGGQGFDEQFF. Written as DNA, the CDR3 is TGTGCCAGCAGCTTTGGGGGACAGGGATTCGATGAGCAGTTCTTC.

The chain couples TRBV24-1 to TRBJ1-1; D is uncertain. The CDR3 runs to 16 residues. The V end lost 1 base, the J end lost 0 bases, and 11 bases lay between the germline ends. The V gene's germline CDR1 is KGHDR and CDR2 SFDVKD. CDR3 in DNA: TGTGCCACCAGTGATTTAACACACCTGATGAACACTGAAGCTTTCTTT. Its translation: CATSDLTHLMNTEAFF.

CDR3 nucleotides: TGTGCCGCCGTCCCCCGGGGGAACAATGAGCAGTTCTTC. Translation: CAAVPRGNNEQFF. The genes are TRBV7-9 and TRBJ2-1, with D tentatively TRBD2 (6 bases). V lost 11 bases and J lost 5, with 16 bases in between. This CDR3 contains 13 residues. Germline-derived CDR1 and CDR2 are SEHNR and FQNEAQ (reference sequence). Based on the CDR3 plus reference TRBV7-9 and TRBJ2-1, the full variable domain is DTGVSQNPRHKITKRGQNVTFRCDPISEHNRLYWYRQTLGQGPEFLTYFQNEAQLEKSRLLSDRFSAERPKGSFSTLEIQRTEQGDSAMYLCAAVPRGNNEQFFGPGTRLTVL.

The gene calls are TRBV30 and TRBJ1-1; D possibly corresponds to TRBD1 (5 bases). CDR3 size: 12 residues. Germline CDR1 and CDR2: GTSNPN and SVGIG (reference sequence). V was shortened by 8 bases and J by 5 bases, with 15 bases between the two germline ends. In DNA form, the CDR3 reads TGTGCCCGCGCGGGGGGGAAAACTGAAGCTTTCTTT. Translated: CARAGGKTEAFF.

The V call is TRBV11-3, the J call TRBJ2-1; TRBD1 is a possible D gene (5 bases). The CDR3 is 14 residues long. Trimming pared 6 bases from V and 8 bases from J, leaving 17 bases between. In germline, CDR1 is SGHNT, CDR2 YENEEA. CDR3 bases: TGTGCCAGCAGTCTAGGTTCCAAAGGGGATGAGCAGTTCTTC. Its protein is CASSLGSKGDEQFF.

In DNA, the CDR3 is TGTGCCAGCAGATACAGGGACATGAACACTGAAGCTTTCTTT. Protein: CASRYRDMNTEAFF. This sequence joins TRBV13 and TRBJ1-1; possible D gene TRBD1, 6 bases. The CDR3 totals 14 residues. Trimming took off 6 bases at V and 0 bases at J, with 11 bases between the two ends. CDR1 is PRHDT and CDR2 is FYEKMQ in the germline V gene (reference sequence).

The J gene is TRBJ1-4, the V gene TRBV18; 7 bases match TRBD1. Looked up from germline, CDR1 is KGHSH and CDR2 is LQKENI. The ends lost 5 bases at V and 10 bases at J; junction bases unmatched: 13. The CDR3 sequence is 15 residues long. The CDR3 reads CASSFGQEEGGKLFF. Here the CDR3 DNA reads TGTGCCAGCTCATTCGGACAGGAAGAGGGGGGAAAACTGTTTTTT. The whole variable domain, remainder taken from reference TRBV18 and TRBJ1-4, is NAGVMQNPRHLVRRRGQEARLRCSPMKGHSHVYWYRQLPEEGLKFMVYLQKENIIDESGMPKERFSAEFPKEGPSILRIQQVVRGDSAAYFCASSFGQEEGGKLFFGSGTQLSVL.

The gene calls are TRBV5-4 and TRBJ2-7, with 7 bases matching TRBD1. V trimming: 4 bases; J trimming: 2 bases; junction bases outside the gene matches: 9. Germline loops: CDR1 SGHNT, CDR2 YYREEE (reference sequence). The CDR3 runs 15 residues. CDR3 sequence reads: CASSERQGAPYEQYF. Written as DNA, the CDR3 is TGTGCCAGCAGCGAGCGACAGGGCGCGCCCTACGAGCAGTACTTC.

This sequence joins TRBV6-2 or TRBV6-3 and TRBJ2-1; TRBD1 might be the D (6 bases). Germline CDR1 is MNHEY and CDR2 is SVGEGT. This CDR3 region has 18 residues. V lost 1 base and J 6 bases, leaving 22 bases between the germline ends. In DNA form, the CDR3 reads TGTGCCAGCAGTTACTTTTGGACAGACACGTTCCTCCCCAATGAGCAGTTCTTC. Protein sequence: CASSYFWTDTFLPNEQFF.

The chain couples TRBV5-1 to TRBJ2-7, with TRBD2 matching 11 bases. The germline V gene has CDR1 SGHRS and CDR2 YFSETQ. J gave up 3 bases and V 6 bases, and 5 bases lay outside the gene matches. The CDR3 runs to 14 residues. The CDR3 region has the DNA TGCGCCAGCAACTTAGCGGGAGGGTTCTACGAGCAGTACTTC. Its protein is CASNLAGGFYEQYF.

The genes are TRBV6-5 and TRBJ1-1; D might be TRBD1 (5 bases). This CDR3 spans 15 amino acids. Germline V gene data show CDR1 as MNHEY and CDR2 as SVGAGI. The V and J ends lost 7 bases and 5 bases respectively, with 20 bases between them. CDR3 sequence (DNA): TGTGCCAGCAATAACGATAGGGGTTCCGGGACTGAAGCTTTCTTT. This gives the protein CASNNDRGSGTEAFF.

The genes are TRBV11-3 and TRBJ2-5, with D possibly TRBD1 on 5 matching bases. Germline CDR1 SGHNT, CDR2 YENEEA. There are 15 residues in the CDR3. The V end lost 5 bases, the J end lost 4 bases, and 17 bases lay between the germline ends. CDR3 in amino acids: CASSPIIGAGETQYF. CDR3 sequence (DNA): TGTGCCAGCAGCCCGATCATTGGGGCAGGAGAGACCCAGTACTTC.

CDR3 DNA: TGTGCCAGCAGTGAAGCGCTGGGACTAGCGGGAGGTAGGGCAGATACGCAGTATTTT. Its translation is CASSEALGLAGGRADTQYF. The genes are TRBV2 and TRBJ2-3; 15 nucleotides match TRBD2. This CDR3 is built from 19 residues. V was pared by 0 bases and J by 4 bases, with 8 bases of the junction left unmatched. CDR1 is SNHLY, CDR2 FYNNEI, per germline.

V gene TRBV28 combines with J gene TRBJ2-1; 14 bases fit TRBD2. Germline V lookup: CDR1 MDHEN, CDR2 SYDVKM. This CDR3 is built from 15 residues. With V trimmed by 6 bases and J by 8 bases, 6 bases remained unmatched. The CDR3 loop reads CASSPGTSGSYEQFF. CDR3 in DNA: TGTGCCAGCAGCCCCGGGACTAGCGGGAGCTATGAGCAGTTCTTC. The full variable domain, its missing parts supplied by reference TRBV28 and TRBJ2-1, is DVKVTQSSRYLVKRTGEKVFLECVQDMDHENMFWYRQDPGLGLRLIYFSYDVKMKEKGDIPEGYSVSREKKERFSLILESASTNQTSMYLCASSPGTSGSYEQFFGPGTRLTVL.

V is TRBV18 and J is TRBJ2-6, with no clear D. Germline V CDR1 and CDR2: KGHSH, LQKENI. Trimming left V 2 bases short and J 1 base short, with 21 bases between. This CDR3 region has 20 residues. The CDR3 DNA follows: TGTGCCAGCTCACCAGTTGATCGTGGGCTGAGCATATCTGGGGCCAACGTCCTGACTTTC. Its translation: CASSPVDRGLSISGANVLTF.

This chain joins TRBV6-2 or TRBV6-3 and TRBJ2-5; 11 bases map to TRBD2. J lost 2 bases, V lost 6 bases, and 8 bases had no gene match. The CDR3 covers 16 residues. The germline CDR1 and CDR2 sequences are MNHEY and SVGEGT. Written as DNA, the CDR3 is TGTGCCAGCAGCTCTAGCGGGAGGAGGCCTCAAGAGACCCAGTACTTC. It translates to CASSSSGRRPQETQYF.